This passage covers 14 T cell receptor beta chains from one sample sequenced in a study of T cells after posttransplantation cyclophosphamide. Clones were sequenced by immunoSEQ multiplex PCR, and TCRdb holds only the in-frame ones, with some missing. The sample contains some 66,000 clones, around 93% of which appear only once. What was sequenced was PBMCs. The receptors originated from a woman in her twenties or thirties in good health and a related stem cell transplant donor.

CDR3 in DNA: TGTGCCAGCAGCCAAGATTGGTGGGCGGAAGCTTTCTTT. Amino acids: CASSQDWWAEAFF. The chain carries TRBV4-2 and TRBJ1-1; no clear D gene. CDR3 length: 13 residues. Trimming stripped 0 bases from V and 8 bases from J, with 10 bases between. Per germline, CDR1 LGHNA and CDR2 YNFKEQ.

CDR3 sequence (DNA): TGTGCCACCAGCAGAGATCCTTTAGGGGCCGGGGGCTACACCTTC. Translation gives CATSRDPLGAGGYTF. V is TRBV15 and J is TRBJ1-2, with D perhaps TRBD1 (5 bases). This CDR3 contains 15 residues. Deletions cut 0 bases from V and 8 bases from J, with 16 bases between. CDR1 is LNHNV and CDR2 is YYDKDF in the germline V gene (reference sequence).

As DNA, the CDR3 is TGTGCCAGCAGCTTCGCGGGACTAAACGTCAATGAGCAGTTCTTC. Translated: CASSFAGLNVNEQFF. This chain joins TRBV5-5 and TRBJ2-1; 7 bases fit TRBD2. This CDR3 contains 15 residues. The germline V gene encodes CDR1 SGHKS and CDR2 YYEKEE (reference sequence). V trimming: 2 bases; J trimming: 6 bases; junction bases outside the gene matches: 8. Drawing the rest from reference TRBV5-5 and TRBJ2-1, the complete variable domain is DAGVTQSPTHLIKTRGQQVTLRCSPISGHKSVSWYQQVLGQGPQFIFQYYEKEERGRGNFPDRFSARQFPNYSSELNVNALLLGDSALYLCASSFAGLNVNEQFFGPGTRLTVL.

DNA for the CDR3: TGTGCCAGCAGCCGAGCGGGGGCCCACTCCTACAATGAGCAGTTCTTC. It codes for CASSRAGAHSYNEQFF. The chain is built from TRBV14 and TRBJ2-1, with 8 positions matching TRBD2. The CDR3 is 16 residues long. Trimming cost V 4 bases and J 0 bases; bases outside gene matches: 5. Per the germline V gene, CDR1 is SGHDN and CDR2 is FVKESK.

V gene TRBV29-1 combines with J gene TRBJ2-7; weak D call: TRBD1 (5 bases). V lost 3 bases and J lost 2, with 14 bases in between. CDR1 is SQVTM and CDR2 is ANQGSEA in the germline V gene. The CDR3 is 14 residues long. The CDR3 DNA follows: TGCAGCGTTGAGTTCCCAGGGTGGACCTACGAGCAGTACTTC. This encodes CSVEFPGWTYEQYF.

This chain joins TRBV4-3 and TRBJ2-7; no definite D call. V lost 0 bases, J lost 3 bases, and 9 bases lay in between. The length of the CDR3 is 14 residues. CDR1 LGHNA and CDR2 YSLEER come from the germline V gene. In DNA, the CDR3 is TGCGCCAGCAGCCAAGAACTGGGAAACTACGAGCAGTACTTC. It encodes CASSQELGNYEQYF.

This clone was found a few times. The rearrangement joins TRBV18 to TRBJ1-1, with unresolved D. The CDR3 runs to 14 residues. CDR1 and CDR2 (germline): KGHSH, LQKENI. V shed 2 bases and J shed 4 bases, with 11 bases lying between them. The CDR3 DNA follows: TGTGCCAGCTCACCAGCAGGTACGGTCACTGAAGCTTTCTTT. Its protein product is CASSPAGTVTEAFF. Drawing the rest from reference TRBV18 and TRBJ1-1, the complete variable domain is NAGVMQNPRHLVRRRGQEARLRCSPMKGHSHVYWYRQLPEEGLKFMVYLQKENIIDESGMPKERFSAEFPKEGPSILRIQQVVRGDSAAYFCASSPAGTVTEAFFGQGTRLTVV.

The chain joins TRBV19 to TRBJ2-3, with no clear D. Trimming removed 9 bases at V and 0 bases at J, with 16 bases between. This CDR3 contains 15 residues. Germline values: CDR1 LNHDA, CDR2 SQIVND (reference sequence). The CDR3 loop reads CASTYGSSSTDTQYF. CDR3 nucleotide sequence: TGTGCCAGCACCTACGGCAGTTCTAGCACAGATACGCAGTATTTT. The entire variable domain, with the rest obtained from reference TRBV19 and TRBJ2-3, is as follows: DGGITQSPKYLFRKEGQNVTLSCEQNLNHDAMYWYRQDPGQGLRLIYYSQIVNDFQKGDIAEGYSVSREKKESFPLTVTSAQKNPTAFYLCASTYGSSSTDTQYFGPGTRLTVL.

Worth noting for this clone: Additional DNA sequences in this sample encode the identical CDR3. The gene calls are TRBV30 and TRBJ1-6; no definite D call. Trimming left V 1 base short and J 13 bases short, with 11 bases between. The CDR3 is 12 residues long. Germline CDR1 reads GTSNPN; CDR2 reads SVGIG (reference sequence). CDR3 region: CAWSGVRSPLHF. CDR3 nucleotide sequence: TGTGCCTGGAGTGGGGTCCGTTCGCCCCTCCACTTT.

The V and J genes are TRBV4-1 and TRBJ2-1, with TRBD2 matching 7 bases. There are 16 residues in the CDR3. The V segment lost 5 bases and the J segment 1 base; nucleotides outside the gene matches: 8. Per germline, CDR1 MGHRA and CDR2 YSYEKL. The CDR3 region is CASSETGGPSYNEQFF. In DNA form, the CDR3 reads TGCGCCAGCAGCGAAACGGGGGGTCCGTCCTACAATGAGCAGTTCTTC.

The chain is built from TRBV6-5 and TRBJ2-3; D possibly uses TRBD1 or TRBD2 (5 bases each). Germline CDR1 and CDR2: MNHEY and SVGAGI. The CDR3 totals 13 residues. The V gene lost 7 bases and the J gene lost 8 bases, with 16 bases spanning the gap. For the CDR3, the DNA is TGTGCCAGCACCGACCCGGGGCCGGGTACGCAGTATTTT. It is translated as CASTDPGPGTQYF.

The chain has TRBV6-6 and TRBJ1-3; no firm D call. The CDR3 runs 12 residues. Germline V gene data show CDR1 as MNHNY and CDR2 as SVGAGI (reference sequence). The V gene lost 4 bases and the J gene lost 4 bases, with 5 bases spanning the gap. The CDR3, as DNA: TGTGCCAGCAGTTTAGAGGGAAACACCATATATTTT. Protein: CASSLEGNTIYF.

This clone was detected only once. This chain connects TRBV19 to TRBJ2-3; perhaps TRBD2 as D (5 bases). The germline gives CDR1 LNHDA, CDR2 SQIVND (reference sequence). Trimming took off 0 bases at V and 7 bases at J, with 14 bases between the two ends. This CDR3 has 15 residues. CDR3 sequence reads: CASSIDVGALHTQYF. CDR3 bases: TGTGCCAGTAGTATAGATGTGGGAGCGTTGCATACGCAGTATTTT.

The chain uses TRBV30 and TRBJ2-3; D might be TRBD2 (6 bases). Between the trimmed V and J ends, which lost 8 bases and 8 bases, there was a span of 17 bases. The V gene's germline CDR1 is GTSNPN and CDR2 SVGIG (reference sequence). The CDR3 spans 12 residues. The CDR3 region has the DNA TGTGCCGTGACGTGGGAGGTTGGTACGCAGTATTTT. This encodes CAVTWEVGTQYF.